The 8 T cell receptor beta chains given below trace back to one sample, sequenced in a study of CD8 T cells in ankylosing spondylitis. TCRdb itself ran the 5' RACE reads through MiXCR, one entry per CDR3 protein. The sample includes under 250,000 distinct CDR3 sequences, under 8.5% of them seen just once. Sequenced sample: blood, either unsorted or a sorted T cell fraction (not recorded which). The receptors were gathered from a female donor with ankylosing spondylitis or in good health (not recorded which).

This clonotype was detected many times. This chain uses TRBV24-1 with TRBJ2-5; D uncertain. Trimming cost V 5 bases and J 5 bases, with 17 bases left between them. The V gene's germline CDR1 is KGHDR and CDR2 SFDVKD. The CDR3 extends over 15 amino acids. The CDR3 sequence: CATSAGPGQEETQYF. The CDR3 nucleotides read TGTGCCACCAGTGCCGGGCCCGGCCAGGAGGAGACCCAGTACTTC.

This clonotype came up a few times. CDR3 in amino acids: CASSLSGQDNQPQHF. CDR3 bases: TGTGCCAGCAGCTTATCGGGACAGGACAATCAGCCCCAGCATTTT. V gene TRBV7-2 combines with J gene TRBJ1-5; TRBD1 agrees at 8 bases. The CDR3 loop spans 15 amino acids. Germline V gives CDR1 SGHTA, CDR2 FQGNSA. The trim removed 2 bases at V and 3 bases at J, leaving 3 bases unmatched.

The chain is built from TRBV20-1 and TRBJ2-3, with a possible D match to TRBD2 (7 bases). The V and J ends lost 2 bases and 4 bases respectively, with 22 bases between them. The germline V gene has CDR1 DFQATT and CDR2 SNEGSKA (reference sequence). This CDR3 comprises 17 residues. CDR3 coding DNA: TGCAGTGCTAGACGTGCATGGGGGCGGGAGACAGCAGATACGCAGTATTTT. Its translation: CSARRAWGRETADTQYF.

In this sample, this clonotype turned up many times. The chain recombines TRBV3-1 with TRBJ2-5; D remains unclear. Trimming took off 0 bases at V and 3 bases at J, with 17 bases between the two ends. This CDR3 comprises 17 residues. From germline, CDR1 is LGHDT and CDR2 YNNKEL (reference sequence). The CDR3 bases are TGTGCCAGCAGCCAAGATCCCCAGTGGCAGAAGGAAGAGACCCAGTACTTC. Translating gives CASSQDPQWQKEETQYF.

This clonotype has ten or more counts. The DNA is left out, because the CDR3 cannot be placed on it with certainty; the CDR3 is given as TCRdb lists it. The chain joins TRBV7-5 to TRBJ2-6; TRBD1, the table's D call, was not compared with the DNA. TRBV7-5 is a listed pseudogene. Ends included, the CDR3 has 19 residues. The CDR3 spells CISVPEALGQGDGANVLTF.

This clonotype was seen many times. DNA of the CDR3: TGTGCCAGCGGCTACCATGGAAGCTATGGCTACACCTTC. This encodes CASGYHGSYGYTF. The chain employs TRBV6-2 or TRBV6-3 and TRBJ1-2; no reliable D call. V was pared by 8 bases and J by 4 bases, with 14 bases between. There are 13 residues in the CDR3. Germline CDR1 is MNHEY and CDR2 is SVGEGT.

To note about this clonotype: A much larger clone differs from this one at a single base, so this may be a read error. The genes are TRBV5-1 and TRBJ1-1; 9 nucleotides line up with TRBD1. The CDR3 is 16 residues long. The trim removed 3 bases at V and 0 bases at J, leaving 6 bases unmatched. Germline V gives CDR1 SGHRS, CDR2 YFSETQ. This chain's CDR3 is CASSSRQGEMNTEAFF. CDR3 nucleotides: TGCGCCAGCAGCTCAAGACAGGGGGAGATGAACACTGAAGCTTTCTTT.

The J gene is TRBJ2-1, the V gene TRBV19, with D possibly matching TRBD1 (6 bases). Germline V gives CDR1 LNHDA, CDR2 SQIVND (reference sequence). This CDR3 region has 14 residues. The CDR3: CVTQQGIGYNEQFF. The CDR3 coding sequence is TGTGTCACCCAACAGGGTATTGGGTACAATGAGCAGTTCTTC.